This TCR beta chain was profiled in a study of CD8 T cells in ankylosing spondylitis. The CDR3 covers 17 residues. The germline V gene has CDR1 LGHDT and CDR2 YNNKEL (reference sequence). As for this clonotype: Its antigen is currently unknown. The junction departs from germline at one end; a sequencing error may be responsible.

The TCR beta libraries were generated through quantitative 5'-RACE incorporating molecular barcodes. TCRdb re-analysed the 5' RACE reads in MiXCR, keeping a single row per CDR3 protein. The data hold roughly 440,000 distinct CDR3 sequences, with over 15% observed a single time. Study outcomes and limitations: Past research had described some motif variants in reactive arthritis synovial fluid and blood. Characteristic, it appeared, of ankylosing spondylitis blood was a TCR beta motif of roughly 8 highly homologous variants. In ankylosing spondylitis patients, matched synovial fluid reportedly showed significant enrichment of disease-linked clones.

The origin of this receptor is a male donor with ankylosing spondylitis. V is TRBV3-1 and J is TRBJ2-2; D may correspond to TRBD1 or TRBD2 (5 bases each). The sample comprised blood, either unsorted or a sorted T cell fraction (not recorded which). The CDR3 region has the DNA TGTGCCAGCAGCCAAGTTTTTCCAGGGACGAACACCGGGGAGCTGTCTTTT. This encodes CASSQVFPGTNTGELSF. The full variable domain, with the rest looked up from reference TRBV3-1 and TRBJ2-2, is DTAVSQTPKYLVTQMGNDKSIKCEQNLGHDTMYWYKQDSKKFLKIMFSYNNKELIINETVPNRFSPKSPDKAHLNLHINSLELGDSAVYFCASSQVFPGTNTGELSFGEGSRLTVL.